This passage covers 29 T cell receptor beta chains from one sample sequenced in a study of STAT3 mutations in large granular lymphocyte leukemia. Sequencing used immunoSEQ multiplex PCR; TCRdb keeps in-frame clones, though not all of them. The data contain some 31,000 clones, approximately 84% of them singletons. Their specific antigens are unknown. Study conclusions and caveats: Every T-cell large granular lymphocyte leukemia patient had at least one immunodominant TCR beta clonotype.

The sequenced sample was peripheral blood mononuclear cells. Source of these receptors: a man aged 60 to 75 with T-cell large granular lymphocyte leukemia. Some clones in this sample may be carry-over from other donors' samples.

The table lists this clone with a few counts. The genes are TRBV28 and TRBJ1-2; D is unclear. Germline V gene data show CDR1 as MDHEN and CDR2 as SYDVKM. V lost 7 bases and J 5 bases, leaving 8 bases between the germline ends. This CDR3 comprises 11 residues. CDR3 bases: TGTGCCAGCAACACCTATTATGGCTACACCTTC. Amino acids: CASNTYYGYTF.

This rearrangement joins TRBV6-5 to TRBJ1-3; D is undetermined. The CDR3 loop spans 11 amino acids. Germline values: CDR1 MNHEY, CDR2 SVGAGI. The V end lost 8 bases, the J end lost 4 bases, and 6 bases lay between the germline ends. The CDR3 region has the DNA TGTGCCAGCTTACGGGGAAACACCATATATTTT. It encodes CASLRGNTIYF.

The V call is TRBV15, the J call TRBJ2-2; tentatively, D is TRBD1 (6 bases). V was trimmed by 3 bases and J by 3 bases, leaving 14 bases between them. From germline, CDR1 is LNHNV and CDR2 YYDKDF (reference sequence). This CDR3 contains 16 residues. CDR3 amino acids: CATSRPDRLDTGELFF. CDR3 sequence (DNA): TGTGCCACCAGCAGGCCTGACAGGTTGGACACCGGGGAGCTGTTTTTT.

The chain links TRBV29-1 to TRBJ2-7; 7 bases line up with TRBD2. V shed 4 bases and J 0 bases; nucleotides not matched to a gene: 0. Germline V CDR1 and CDR2: SQVTM, ANQGSEA. The CDR3 has 12 amino acids. As DNA, the CDR3 is TGCAGCGTTGGGACTAGCTCCTACGAGCAGTACTTC. Protein sequence: CSVGTSSYEQYF.

This clone was found once. The V call is TRBV4-1, the J call TRBJ1-2; D remains ambiguous. The germline V and J ends were trimmed by 1 base and 0 bases, with 12 bases remaining between them. The germline V gene encodes CDR1 MGHRA and CDR2 YSYEKL. The CDR3 runs 16 residues. Written as DNA, the CDR3 is TGCGCCAGCAGCCAAGCCCACGGCGGGTCTAACTATGGCTACACCTTC. It specifies CASSQAHGGSNYGYTF.

Only one count was recorded for this clone. The chain recombines TRBV5-1 with TRBJ2-3; TRBD2 matches 10 bases. V was clipped by 1 base and J by 4 bases; unmatched bases: 6. The CDR3 is 16 amino acids. Germline CDR1 SGHRS, CDR2 YFSETQ. The CDR3 DNA reads as TGCGCCAGCAGCTTGAGAGCGGGAGGGCGGGCAGATACGCAGTATTTT. Translated: CASSLRAGGRADTQYF.

V usage is TRBV19 and J usage is TRBJ1-5, with 7 bases fitting TRBD1. J gave up 6 bases and V 3 bases, and 11 bases lay outside the gene matches. CDR1 LNHDA and CDR2 SQIVND come from the germline V gene (reference sequence). There are 16 residues in the CDR3. CDR3 DNA sequence: TGTGCCAGTAGTATTCTCTCTTCGACAGGGCTTCAGCCCCAGCATTTT. Amino acid sequence: CASSILSSTGLQPQHF.

V is TRBV28 and J is TRBJ1-2; D is possibly TRBD1 (5 bases). The CDR3 totals 13 residues. Per the germline V gene, CDR1 is MDHEN and CDR2 is SYDVKM. V lost 5 bases, J lost 4 bases, and 11 bases lay in between. CDR3 bases: TGTGCCAGCAGTACCCGACAGTCCTATGGCTACACCTTC. Its protein product is CASSTRQSYGYTF.

J is TRBJ1-6 and V is TRBV5-1; no firm D call. Trimming took off 9 bases at V and 6 bases at J, with 13 bases between the two ends. CDR3 size: 13 residues. Germline V gene sequence: CDR1 SGHRS, CDR2 YFSETQ. CDR3 in DNA: TGCGCCACCACGGACGGTCCTAATTCACCCCTCCACTTT. Translating gives CATTDGPNSPLHF.

The genes are TRBV4-1 and TRBJ1-2; D perhaps matches TRBD1 (6 bases). The V and J ends lost 5 bases and 8 bases respectively, with 15 bases between them. The CDR3 is made up of 13 amino acids. Looked up from germline, CDR1 is MGHRA and CDR2 is YSYEKL. CDR3 sequence: CASSATGPWGYTF. CDR3 in DNA: TGCGCCAGCAGCGCTACAGGGCCTTGGGGCTACACCTTC.

The chain links TRBV5-1 to TRBJ1-4, with 7 nucleotides matching TRBD1. The V gene's germline CDR1 is SGHRS and CDR2 YFSETQ. J lost 8 bases, V lost 0 bases, and 1 base had no gene match. The CDR3 has 13 residues. The CDR3 region has the DNA TGCGCCAGCAGCTTGGGAGGGGGCGAAAAACTGTTTTTT. Translated, it gives CASSLGGGEKLFF.

This chain connects TRBV18 to TRBJ1-1; 8 nucleotides agree with TRBD1. CDR3 size: 13 residues. The ends lost 1 base at V and 9 bases at J; junction bases unmatched: 4. From germline, CDR1 is KGHSH and CDR2 LQKENI. CDR3 nucleotide sequence: TGTGCCAGCTCACCACAGAGGACAGGGCAAGCTTTCTTT. This codes for CASSPQRTGQAFF.

The rearrangement links TRBV28 to TRBJ1-1; D is possibly TRBD1 (6 bases). CDR1 is MDHEN and CDR2 is SYDVKM in the germline V gene. The length of the CDR3 is 13 residues. The V end lost 3 bases, the J end lost 5 bases, and 10 bases lay between the germline ends. The CDR3 DNA sequence: TGTGCCAGCAGTTTGGGGGGCAGAACTGAAGCTTTCTTT. Protein sequence: CASSLGGRTEAFF.

The chain is built from TRBV27 and TRBJ1-1; perhaps TRBD1 as D (5 bases). The length of the CDR3 is 15 residues. Trimming shortened V by 2 bases and J by 3 bases, and 13 bases separated the two germline ends. Per germline, CDR1 MNHEY and CDR2 SMNVEV (reference sequence). CDR3 nucleotides: TGTGCCAGCAGTTTAAGGACAACCGGGGACACTGAAGCTTTCTTT. Residues: CASSLRTTGDTEAFF.

In nucleotides, the CDR3 is TGTGCCAGCAGCTTAAGGACCCTAGCGGGGGCGAACACCGGGGAGCTGTTTTTT. It yields the protein CASSLRTLAGANTGELFF. This chain uses TRBV13 with TRBJ2-2, with TRBD2 matching 10 bases. In germline, CDR1 is PRHDT, CDR2 FYEKMQ (reference sequence). Trimming removed 2 bases from V and 0 bases from J; junction bases left unmatched: 6. The CDR3 has 18 amino acids.

CDR3 DNA sequence: TGTGCCAGCAGCTTCGCGAGGTCCACTGAAGCTTTCTTT. Amino acid sequence: CASSFARSTEAFF. The chain couples TRBV6-5 to TRBJ1-1; D gene ambiguous. The CDR3 spans 13 residues. Germline CDR1 MNHEY, CDR2 SVGAGI. The V end lost 6 bases, the J end lost 4 bases, and 12 bases lay between the germline ends.

The V gene is TRBV19, the J gene TRBJ2-7; TRBD1 agrees at 11 bases. CDR3 length equals 16 residues. Germline CDR1 is LNHDA and CDR2 is SQIVND (reference sequence). J lost 4 bases, V lost 4 bases, and 9 bases had no gene match. The CDR3 sequence: CASSTRDRGTPYEQYF. The CDR3 DNA reads as TGTGCCAGTAGTACCCGGGACAGGGGGACACCTTACGAGCAGTACTTC.

The CDR3 spells CASSLDRGVGIGYGYTF. Here the CDR3 DNA reads TGCGCCAGCAGCCTCGACAGGGGGGTCGGCATAGGCTATGGCTACACCTTC. V is TRBV5-1 and J is TRBJ1-2; 9 bases agree with TRBD1. The CDR3 spans 17 residues. Per germline, CDR1 SGHRS and CDR2 YFSETQ. V lost 4 bases to trimming and J lost 4 bases; unmatched junction nucleotides: 14.

This chain joins TRBV4-3 and TRBJ2-5; D may be TRBD2 (5 bases). The germline V gene encodes CDR1 LGHNA and CDR2 YSLEER. The CDR3 runs to 15 residues. V shed 0 bases and J shed 2 bases, with 10 bases lying between them. The CDR3 is CASSQEDSWQETQYF. In nucleotides, the CDR3 is TGCGCCAGCAGCCAAGAGGACTCCTGGCAAGAGACCCAGTACTTC.

This clone rates as medium-sized. Other DNA sequences of this sample code for an identical CDR3. The DNA for the CDR3 is TGCGCCAGCAGCTTGGGGGGACAGGGGGCATCGGATACGCAGTATTTT. Its translation is CASSLGGQGASDTQYF. The V and J genes are TRBV5-1 and TRBJ2-3, with 12 nucleotides matching TRBD1. Germline assignment: CDR1 SGHRS and CDR2 YFSETQ. Trimming at V came to 0 bases and at J to 6 bases, leaving 5 bases not matched to a gene. The CDR3 sequence is 16 residues long.

The chain uses TRBV30 and TRBJ1-5; D remains unclear. Trimming pared 0 bases from V and 9 bases from J, leaving 9 bases between. Germline CDR1 GTSNPN, CDR2 SVGIG (reference sequence). There are 12 residues in the CDR3. CDR3 nucleotides: TGTGCCTGGAGTGTATTGCTGGGGCCCCAGCATTTT. Protein: CAWSVLLGPQHF.

The chain has TRBV7-8 and TRBJ2-7; maybe TRBD1 (6 bases). V lost 2 bases to trimming and J lost 3 bases, with 14 bases between them. This CDR3 has 15 amino acids. Germline V gene data show CDR1 as SGHVS and CDR2 as FQNEAQ. The CDR3 loop is CASSLIEGGIYEQYF. The CDR3 region has the DNA TGTGCCAGCAGCTTAATCGAAGGGGGTATCTACGAGCAGTACTTC.

The rearrangement links TRBV18 to TRBJ2-1, with 7 bases identical to TRBD2. Looked up from germline, CDR1 is KGHSH and CDR2 is LQKENI. CDR3 size: 16 residues. Trimming at V came to 6 bases and at J to 8 bases, leaving 16 bases not matched to a gene. CDR3 in DNA: TGTGCCAGCTCCCACCCATCTAGCGGAGACTTAGATGAGCAGTTCTTC. Translation: CASSHPSSGDLDEQFF. Full variable domain (missing parts from reference TRBV18 and TRBJ2-1): NAGVMQNPRHLVRRRGQEARLRCSPMKGHSHVYWYRQLPEEGLKFMVYLQKENIIDESGMPKERFSAEFPKEGPSILRIQQVVRGDSAAYFCASSHPSSGDLDEQFFGPGTRLTVL.

This clone was picked up a small number of times. This chain uses TRBV29-1 with TRBJ1-1; D is perhaps TRBD1 (5 bases). The V end lost 7 bases, the J end lost 2 bases, and 20 bases lay between the germline ends. Germline values: CDR1 SQVTM, CDR2 ANQGSEA. The CDR3 runs 15 residues. In DNA, the CDR3 is TGCAGCGCCCGAGGGGCGGGTGGGGCAAACACTGAAGCTTTCTTT. Encoded protein: CSARGAGGANTEAFF.

The chain joins TRBV11-2 to TRBJ2-3, with 9 nucleotides matching TRBD2. The CDR3 runs to 17 residues. Germline CDR1 and CDR2: SGHAT and FQNNGV. Trimming at V came to 0 bases and at J to 0 bases, leaving 4 bases not matched to a gene. The CDR3 DNA reads as TGTGCCAGCAGCTTAGACCCTAGCGGGACTAGCACAGATACGCAGTATTTT. Translating it yields CASSLDPSGTSTDTQYF. Full variable domain (outside the CDR3, taken from reference TRBV11-2 and TRBJ2-3): EAGVAQSPRYKIIEKRQSVAFWCNPISGHATLYWYQQILGQGPKLLIQFQNNGVVDDSQLPKDRFSAERLKGVDSTLKIQPAKLEDSAVYLCASSLDPSGTSTDTQYFGPGTRLTVL.

Here the CDR3 DNA reads TGCGCCAGCAGCCTTTCCGGGACAGGGGACTATGGCTACACCTTC. It encodes CASSLSGTGDYGYTF. This chain joins TRBV5-1 and TRBJ1-2; TRBD1 aligns across 10 bases. Germline V gives CDR1 SGHRS, CDR2 YFSETQ. The junction had 6 bases not matched to a gene; V was cut back by 4 bases and J by 3 bases. The CDR3 extends over 15 amino acids.

The rearrangement uses TRBV25-1 and TRBJ2-7, with TRBD1 as a possible D gene (5 bases). Between the trimmed V and J ends, which lost 6 bases and 6 bases, there was a span of 15 bases. Germline assignment: CDR1 MGHDK and CDR2 SYGVNS. This CDR3 region has 13 residues. DNA of the CDR3: TGTGCCAGCAGCCTCGATACAGGATCCGAGCAGTACTTC. Amino acids: CASSLDTGSEQYF.

The V gene is TRBV5-4, the J gene TRBJ2-3; no clear D. Germline V lookup: CDR1 SGHNT, CDR2 YYREEE (reference sequence). This CDR3 spans 13 amino acids. Deletions cut 0 bases from V and 1 base from J, with 3 bases between. In DNA form, the CDR3 reads TGTGCCAGCAGCTTGGCGGGCACAGATACGCAGTATTTT. Its translation: CASSLAGTDTQYF.

V usage is TRBV29-1 and J usage is TRBJ2-3; D is uncertain. CDR3 length: 13 amino acids. Trimming stripped 3 bases from V and 2 bases from J, with 9 bases between. The germline gives CDR1 SQVTM, CDR2 ANQGSEA. The CDR3 sequence: CSVDWQNTDTQYF. As DNA, the CDR3 is TGCAGCGTTGATTGGCAGAACACAGATACGCAGTATTTT.